This T cell receptor (beta chain) was recorded in a study of cytomegalovirus exposure and HLA in healthy donors. PCR amplification relied on 60 Vbeta primers (plus 13 Jbeta primers). The method was immunoSEQ multiplex PCR; TCRdb's version includes in-frame clones alone and lacks a portion of them. The table has 150,000 to 200,000 clones, about 80% seen once; the top ten hold 2.1%. Comment on this clone: The antigen is undetermined. Other DNA sequences in this specimen translate into the identical CDR3.

The study's findings and limits: Per a prior analysis, the majority of TCR beta V segments were productive roughly 90% or roughly 30% of the time. Later analysis indicated greater clonal expansion among HLA-associated TCR beta chains than among equally common other chains. Among the most significant clusters, several appeared linked to common viral pathogens in a later analysis. TCR beta sequences reportedly predicted the HLA-A and HLA-B alleles of most subjects accurately.

CDR3 length: 20 residues. V is TRBV21-1 and J is TRBJ1-2; the table's D call, TRBD1, has no DNA check behind it. TRBV21-1 is marked as a pseudogene. The clonotype was recovered from a woman between 18 and 29 years old in good health and CMV-seropositive. The sequenced sample was PBMCs. The CDR3 region is CASSSRRSTIETGANYGYTF. CDR3 nucleotide sequence: TGTGCCAGCAGCTCCCGGAGATCGACGATAGAGACAGGGGCTAACTATGGCTACACCTTC.